The 19 T cell receptor beta chains below all came from one sample that was sequenced in a study of shared clonotypes between healthy human individuals. The table came from immunoSEQ multiplex PCR; TCRdb's copy has only in-frame clones and leaves some out. Found here are approximately 2,200,000 clones, just over 90% of them singletons; the top ten hold about 1.5%. It was CD45RO-negative cells, positively selected for CCR7, that made up naive CD8 cells, with terminally differentiated effector memory CD45RA+ cells excluded. Sequencing used naive CD8+ T cells from PBMCs. The source of these receptors is a man younger than 30 in good health. Some clones in this sample may be carry-over from other donors' samples.

V gene TRBV7-6 combines with J gene TRBJ2-1; the match to TRBD1 covers 10 bases. The CDR3 loop spans 15 amino acids. V was pared by 3 bases and J by 4 bases, with 3 bases of the junction left unmatched. CDR1 is SGHVS and CDR2 is FNYEAQ in the germline V gene. The CDR3 sequence: CASSLPGQGYNEQFF. CDR3 nucleotide sequence: TGTGCCAGCAGCTTGCCGGGACAGGGGTACAATGAGCAGTTCTTC. Based on the CDR3 plus reference TRBV7-6 and TRBJ2-1, the full variable domain is GAGVSQSPRYKVTKRGQDVALRCDPISGHVSLYWYRQALGQGPEFLTYFNYEAQQDKSGLPNDRFSAERPEGSISTLTIQRTEQRDSAMYRCASSLPGQGYNEQFFGPGTRLTVL.

This sequence joins TRBV25-1 and TRBJ2-7; 7 nucleotides line up with TRBD1. The V segment lost 10 bases and the J segment 6 bases; nucleotides outside the gene matches: 6. The CDR3 length is 11 residues. CDR1 is MGHDK, CDR2 SYGVNS, per germline. The CDR3 sequence: CAIETGTEQYF. In DNA, the CDR3 is TGTGCCATCGAGACAGGGACCGAGCAGTACTTC.

V usage is TRBV7-9 and J usage is TRBJ2-7, with a tentative D call TRBD1 (6 bases). CDR1 is SEHNR and CDR2 is FQNEAQ in the germline V gene (reference sequence). The CDR3 consists of 15 residues. Trimming removed 4 bases at V and 0 bases at J, with 13 bases between. This CDR3 is CASSSQGMSSYEQYF. For the CDR3, the DNA is TGTGCCAGCAGCTCCCAGGGGATGAGCTCCTACGAGCAGTACTTC. The full variable domain, its missing parts supplied by reference TRBV7-9 and TRBJ2-7, is DTGVSQNPRHKITKRGQNVTFRCDPISEHNRLYWYRQTLGQGPEFLTYFQNEAQLEKSRLLSDRFSAERPKGSFSTLEIQRTEQGDSAMYLCASSSQGMSSYEQYFGPGTRLTVT.

The rearrangement uses TRBV2 and TRBJ2-1; D is unresolved. The CDR3 contains 13 residues. V dropped 7 bases and J dropped 8 bases, with 15 bases sitting between them. Germline CDR1 SNHLY, CDR2 FYNNEI. This chain's CDR3 is CASTRTRSDEQFF. The CDR3 DNA is TGTGCCAGCACCCGAACCAGGTCCGATGAGCAGTTCTTC.

About this clone: Within the sample, other DNA sequences also encode this same CDR3. This chain joins TRBV19 and TRBJ2-7; D is possibly TRBD2 (6 bases). Trimming left V 5 bases short and J 2 bases short, with 10 bases between. CDR1 is LNHDA, CDR2 SQIVND, per germline (reference sequence). CDR3 length equals 13 residues. This CDR3 reads CASSSRTTYEQYF. The CDR3 nucleotides read TGTGCCAGTAGTTCGCGGACTACCTACGAGCAGTACTTC.

This clone has only one observation. J is TRBJ2-2 and V is TRBV7-3, with TRBD2 matching 9 bases. The CDR3 is 17 amino acids. V was clipped by 3 bases and J by 2 bases; unmatched bases: 7. CDR1 SGHTA and CDR2 FQGTGA come from the germline V gene. The CDR3 nucleotides are TGTGCCAGCAGCTTGTGGGCTAGCGGGGTCAACACCGGGGAGCTGTTTTTT. This encodes CASSLWASGVNTGELFF.

V usage is TRBV4-1 and J usage is TRBJ1-4; 9 bases match TRBD1. After removal of 0 bases from V and 7 bases from J, the junction contained 6 bases not matched to a gene. Germline-derived CDR1 and CDR2 are MGHRA and YSYEKL. The CDR3 length is 16 residues. CDR3 amino acids: CASSQDTGTGSEKLFF. The DNA for the CDR3 is TGCGCCAGCAGCCAAGACACCGGGACAGGGTCTGAAAAACTGTTTTTT.

The chain employs TRBV28 and TRBJ1-2; tentative D call: TRBD1 (6 bases). CDR3 length: 14 residues. V lost 3 bases and J lost 4, with 12 bases in between. The germline CDR1 and CDR2 sequences are MDHEN and SYDVKM. In DNA, the CDR3 is TGTGCCAGCAGTTTGGGGGGCGCCAGCTATGGCTACACCTTC. Its translation: CASSLGGASYGYTF.

V usage is TRBV27 and J usage is TRBJ2-3; tentatively, D is TRBD2 (6 bases). The ends were cut back, 5 bases at V and 6 bases at J, with 18 bases in the middle. The V gene's germline CDR1 is MNHEY and CDR2 SMNVEV (reference sequence). The CDR3 extends over 15 amino acids. CDR3 nucleotide sequence: TGTGCCAGCAGTCTGCGGGACGCCAGCAGTGATACGCAGTATTTT. This encodes CASSLRDASSDTQYF.

This clone was counted between two and nine times. The sample holds other DNA sequences that translate to the same CDR3. The gene calls are TRBV19 and TRBJ2-5, with D unclear. Trimming shortened V by 0 bases and J by 3 bases, and 5 bases separated the two germline ends. Looked up from germline, CDR1 is LNHDA and CDR2 is SQIVND (reference sequence). CDR3 size: 13 residues. The CDR3 reads CASSIDGEETQYF. The CDR3 nucleotides read TGTGCCAGTAGTATAGACGGAGAAGAGACCCAGTACTTC.

This chain's CDR3 is CASSGTGTGNEKLFF. CDR3 coding DNA: TGTGCCAGCAGCGGTACCGGGACGGGGAATGAAAAACTGTTTTTT. The chain has TRBV11-2 and TRBJ1-4, with D possibly TRBD1 on 5 matching bases. This CDR3 has 15 residues. With 5 bases removed from V and 5 bases from J, the gap between germline ends came to 15 bases. Germline CDR1 SGHAT, CDR2 FQNNGV.

This rearrangement joins TRBV28 to TRBJ1-1; the D is unclear. V was shortened by 7 bases and J by 0 bases, with 12 bases between the two germline ends. From germline, CDR1 is MDHEN and CDR2 SYDVKM. The CDR3 consists of 14 residues. The CDR3 here is CASIPRPLNTEAFF. CDR3 DNA sequence: TGTGCCAGCATTCCACGCCCTTTGAACACTGAAGCTTTCTTT. Complete variable domain (other parts from reference TRBV28 and TRBJ1-1): DVKVTQSSRYLVKRTGEKVFLECVQDMDHENMFWYRQDPGLGLRLIYFSYDVKMKEKGDIPEGYSVSREKKERFSLILESASTNQTSMYLCASIPRPLNTEAFFGQGTRLTVV.

Notes on this clone: The same CDR3 can be traced to other DNA sequences in this sample. This chain links TRBV9 with TRBJ2-1; TRBD2 matches 8 bases. V dropped 2 bases and J dropped 0; count of bases not matched to a gene: 1. CDR3 length: 15 amino acids. CDR1 is SGDLS, CDR2 YYNGEE, per germline. CDR3 bases: TGTGCCAGCAGCGTTGGGACTAGCTCCTACAATGAGCAGTTCTTC. This codes for CASSVGTSSYNEQFF.

V usage is TRBV10-3 and J usage is TRBJ1-2, with D hard to call. Trimming pared 2 bases from V and 4 bases from J, leaving 20 bases between. Per the germline V gene, CDR1 is ENHRY and CDR2 is SYGVKD. The CDR3 length is 17 residues. The CDR3 nucleotides are TGTGCCATCAGTGAGGAAGTTATGGCCTCGGAAGGCTATGGCTACACCTTC. Amino acids: CAISEEVMASEGYGYTF.

V usage is TRBV28 and J usage is TRBJ1-4, with TRBD1 identical over 8 bases. The CDR3 length is 14 residues. V trimming: 5 bases; J trimming: 7 bases; junction bases outside the gene matches: 6. Germline CDR1 reads MDHEN; CDR2 reads SYDVKM. The chain's CDR3 is CASSPDRELEKLFF. The CDR3, as DNA: TGTGCCAGCAGTCCGGACAGGGAACTTGAAAAACTGTTTTTT. Complete variable domain (other parts from reference TRBV28 and TRBJ1-4): DVKVTQSSRYLVKRTGEKVFLECVQDMDHENMFWYRQDPGLGLRLIYFSYDVKMKEKGDIPEGYSVSREKKERFSLILESASTNQTSMYLCASSPDRELEKLFFGSGTQLSVL.

The gene calls are TRBV7-6 and TRBJ2-3; D remains unclear. The V gene's germline CDR1 is SGHVS and CDR2 FNYEAQ. Deletions cut 0 bases from V and 3 bases from J, with 10 bases between. CDR3 length: 15 amino acids. The DNA of the CDR3 is TGTGCCAGCAGCTTAGCGCATATTACAACAGATACGCAGTATTTT. This translates into CASSLAHITTDTQYF.

The chain is built from TRBV14 and TRBJ2-5; 10 bases fit TRBD2. This CDR3 has 17 residues. CDR1 is SGHDN and CDR2 is FVKESK in the germline V gene. The V gene end was trimmed by 0 bases and the J gene end by 2 bases; junction bases not matched to a gene: 6. CDR3 protein: CASSQDLLAGVQETQYF. The CDR3 DNA is TGTGCCAGCAGCCAAGACTTGCTAGCGGGAGTTCAAGAGACCCAGTACTTC.

This clone was seen once. The CDR3 region is CASSLGTDAFEQYF. The CDR3, as DNA: TGTGCCAGCAGCTTAGGGACAGACGCCTTCGAGCAGTACTTC. This rearrangement joins TRBV7-9 to TRBJ2-7, with TRBD1 as a possible D gene (6 bases). The V gene lost 1 base and the J gene lost 6 bases, with 13 bases spanning the gap. Germline CDR1 is SEHNR and CDR2 is FQNEAQ (reference sequence). This CDR3 is 14 amino acids long.

In the case of this clone: Distinct nucleotide sequences in the sample also encode this CDR3. This chain links TRBV9 with TRBJ2-7; weak D call: TRBD1 (5 bases). Germline V gene data show CDR1 as SGDLS and CDR2 as YYNGEE. Deletions cut 3 bases from V and 3 bases from J, with 7 bases between. The CDR3 spans 12 residues. The CDR3 loop is CASSGDSYEQYF. In DNA, the CDR3 is TGTGCCAGCAGCGGAGACAGCTACGAGCAGTACTTC. The entire variable domain, with the rest obtained from reference TRBV9 and TRBJ2-7, is as follows: DSGVTQTPKHLITATGQRVTLRCSPRSGDLSVYWYQQSLDQGLQFLIQYYNGEERAKGNILERFSAQQFPDLHSELNLSSLELGDSALYFCASSGDSYEQYFGPGTRLTVT.